The present T cell receptor beta chain was sequenced within a study of cytomegalovirus exposure and HLA in healthy donors. CDR3 size: 14 residues. V lost 1 base, J lost 5 bases, and 11 bases lay in between. Germline CDR1 and CDR2: SEHNR and FQNEAQ (reference sequence). Use of 60 Vbeta and 13 Jbeta primers characterized the PCR. The protocol was immunoSEQ multiplex PCR, while the TCRdb copy is restricted to in-frame clones and leaves out a portion. The sample lists fewer than 200,000 clones; roughly 86% were seen once. Specimen: PBMCs. The genes are TRBV7-9 and TRBJ1-2; tentative D call: TRBD1 (5 bases). The clonotype was recovered from a man in his forties in good health and CMV-seropositive. CDR3 coding DNA: TGTGCCAGCAGCTTAGGGGCGCAGGGATATGGCTACACCTTC. It yields the protein CASSLGAQGYGYTF.